The next 29 T cell receptor beta chains were all read from a single sample in a study of T cell responses to AZD1222 COVID-19 vaccine. Sequencing was performed with immunoSEQ multiplex PCR; in TCRdb, only in-frame clones are kept and a portion is missing. This table holds some 98,000 clones, 70% to 85% found once. Here the sequenced sample was peripheral blood, taken 28 days after the second AZD1222 dose. All receptors derive from an adult who received the AZD1222 COVID-19 vaccine.

This clone has only one observation. The chain couples TRBV6-5 to TRBJ1-4; TRBD1 agrees at 7 bases. Germline lookup yields CDR1 MNHEY and CDR2 SVGAGI. The CDR3 runs to 15 residues. The V segment lost 2 bases and the J segment 3 bases; nucleotides outside the gene matches: 3. The CDR3 protein is CASSYDGTANEKLFF. As DNA, the CDR3 is TGTGCCAGCAGTTACGATGGGACAGCTAATGAAAAACTGTTTTTT.

The rearrangement uses TRBV4-1 and TRBJ2-3; either TRBD1 or TRBD2 may fit D (7 bases each). V was pared by 3 bases and J by 1 base, with 14 bases between. The CDR3 has 16 amino acids. Germline values: CDR1 MGHRA, CDR2 YSYEKL. The DNA of the CDR3 is TGCGCCAGCAGCCAGTTGCCAGGGGGGGGCACAGATACGCAGTATTTT. Translated, it gives CASSQLPGGGTDTQYF.

The chain recombines TRBV6-5 with TRBJ2-6, with TRBD1 identical over 9 bases. CDR3 size: 15 residues. The junction had 7 bases not matched to a gene; V was cut back by 10 bases and J by 3 bases. Germline loops: CDR1 MNHEY, CDR2 SVGAGI. For the CDR3, the DNA is TGTGCCACCCGGACAGGGGCGGGTGGGGCCAACGTCCTGACTTTC. Translating gives CATRTGAGGANVLTF.

V and J are TRBV2 and TRBJ2-5; D gene uncertain. Trimming left V 6 bases short and J 4 bases short, with 9 bases between. CDR1 is SNHLY and CDR2 is FYNNEI in the germline V gene. The CDR3 covers 12 residues. The CDR3 sequence: CASRAVRETQYF. CDR3 bases: TGTGCCAGCAGGGCAGTGAGAGAGACCCAGTACTTC.

J is TRBJ2-5 and V is TRBV5-6, with D uncertain. The V end was cut by 2 bases, the J end by 3 bases, with 14 bases between. Germline-derived CDR1 and CDR2 are SGHDT and YYEEEE. The CDR3 length is 15 residues. Here the CDR3 reads CASSFFQTRKETQYF. The CDR3 DNA is TGTGCCAGCAGCTTTTTTCAAACCCGAAAAGAGACCCAGTACTTC.

The chain links TRBV6-5 to TRBJ1-3; D gene ambiguous. The V and J ends lost 7 bases and 0 bases respectively, with 13 bases between them. The CDR3 contains 15 residues. Germline CDR1 reads MNHEY; CDR2 reads SVGAGI. The CDR3 DNA is TGTGCCAGCACCCGCGACTCTAACTCTGGAAACACCATATATTTT. It translates to CASTRDSNSGNTIYF.

The V call is TRBV7-9, the J call TRBJ1-5; D is unresolved. Germline CDR1 is SEHNR and CDR2 is FQNEAQ (reference sequence). The CDR3 sequence is 14 residues long. V gave up 3 bases and J gave up 0 bases, with 6 bases separating them. The CDR3 loop is CASSFSGSNQPQHF. The CDR3 DNA reads TGTGCCAGCAGCTTTTCAGGTAGCAATCAGCCCCAGCATTTT. The full variable domain, its missing parts supplied by reference TRBV7-9 and TRBJ1-5, is DTGVSQNPRHKITKRGQNVTFRCDPISEHNRLYWYRQTLGQGPEFLTYFQNEAQLEKSRLLSDRFSAERPKGSFSTLEIQRTEQGDSAMYLCASSFSGSNQPQHFGDGTRLSIL.

The chain carries TRBV6-6 and TRBJ2-7; D not resolved. Germline V gives CDR1 MNHNY, CDR2 SVGAGI (reference sequence). The length of the CDR3 is 11 residues. V dropped 5 bases and J dropped 4 bases, with 6 bases sitting between them. The CDR3, as DNA: TGTGCCAGCAGTCCAAGATACGAGCAGTACTTC. Protein sequence: CASSPRYEQYF.

The CDR3: CASSQSAPQGTEAFF. The CDR3, as DNA: TGTGCCAGCAGCCAATCGGCCCCCCAAGGTACTGAAGCTTTCTTT. This chain uses TRBV16 with TRBJ1-1; D uncertain. Trimming cost V 0 bases and J 5 bases, with 13 bases left between them. The CDR3 extends over 15 amino acids. From germline, CDR1 is KGHSY and CDR2 FQNENV.

This sequence joins TRBV29-1 and TRBJ1-1; TRBD1 matches at 8 bases. With V trimmed by 4 bases and J by 5 bases, 6 bases remained unmatched. The CDR3 runs 13 residues. The V gene's germline CDR1 is SQVTM and CDR2 ANQGSEA. CDR3 amino acids: CSVAFQGATEAFF. The CDR3, as DNA: TGCAGCGTTGCGTTTCAGGGGGCTACTGAAGCTTTCTTT.

The V gene is TRBV11-2, the J gene TRBJ1-2; D is unresolved. Trimming took off 0 bases at V and 5 bases at J, with 4 bases between the two ends. The CDR3 length is 12 residues. Per germline, CDR1 SGHAT and CDR2 FQNNGV. The chain's CDR3 is CASSLDDYGYTF. In nucleotides, the CDR3 is TGTGCCAGCAGCTTAGATGATTATGGCTACACCTTC.

The chain couples TRBV5-1 to TRBJ2-7; tentatively, D is TRBD1 or TRBD2 (6 bases each). CDR1 is SGHRS and CDR2 is YFSETQ in the germline V gene. This CDR3 is 15 amino acids long. The ends were cut back, 3 bases at V and 4 bases at J, with 17 bases in the middle. The CDR3 sequence is CASSSGRGLKYEQYF. CDR3 coding DNA: TGCGCCAGCAGCTCAGGACGGGGGCTGAAATACGAGCAGTACTTC.

V gene TRBV9 combines with J gene TRBJ2-7, with 12 positions matching TRBD2. CDR1 and CDR2 from the germline V gene are SGDLS and YYNGEE. J was trimmed by 2 bases and V by 4 bases; bases with no gene match: 4. The CDR3 spans 15 residues. CDR3 DNA sequence: TGTGCCAGCAGCCCGAGGACTAGCGGGGCCTACGAGCAGTACTTC. Amino acids: CASSPRTSGAYEQYF.

The CDR3 DNA reads TGCGCCAGCAGCTTGGTTTTATACAATGAGCAGTTCTTC. It encodes CASSLVLYNEQFF. The chain couples TRBV5-1 to TRBJ2-1, with D unresolved. The CDR3 runs 13 residues. Trimming cost V 0 bases and J 4 bases, with 5 bases left between them. CDR1 SGHRS and CDR2 YFSETQ come from the germline V gene.

CDR3 nucleotides: TGTGCCAGCACCACGGGATCAGGGGGCGTAAACACTGAAGCTTTCTTT. It encodes CASTTGSGGVNTEAFF. The rearrangement links TRBV21-1 to TRBJ1-1; the table gives TRBD1 as D, unverified against the DNA. TRBV21-1 is termed a pseudogene. The CDR3 spans 16 residues.

The chain joins TRBV2 to TRBJ1-1, with D possibly matching TRBD1 (6 bases). The CDR3 loop spans 14 amino acids. Germline V gives CDR1 SNHLY, CDR2 FYNNEI. Trimming pared 6 bases from V and 4 bases from J, leaving 15 bases between. In nucleotides, the CDR3 is TGTGCCAGCAGCTCCGACAGGCGTATCACTGAAGCTTTCTTT. It is translated as CASSSDRRITEAFF.

The chain links TRBV7-2 to TRBJ1-6; D is perhaps TRBD1 (6 bases). Germline V gives CDR1 SGHTA, CDR2 FQGNSA. The CDR3 has 15 residues. V was cut by 1 base and J by 14 bases, with 18 bases left in between. The CDR3 sequence is CASSLESGAPLALHF. CDR3 nucleotides: TGTGCCAGCAGCTTAGAATCGGGGGCCCCCCTCGCCCTCCACTTT.

This clone was seen only once. The chain couples TRBV7-2 to TRBJ2-3; no clear D gene. Looked up from germline, CDR1 is SGHTA and CDR2 is FQGNSA. This CDR3 has 14 amino acids. Trimming shortened V by 7 bases and J by 0 bases, and 11 bases separated the two germline ends. Written as DNA, the CDR3 is TGTGCCAGCATGAGATCGTTTAGCACAGATACGCAGTATTTT. Amino acid sequence: CASMRSFSTDTQYF.

The chain carries TRBV19 and TRBJ1-2; D call uncertain. V lost 3 bases and J 0 bases, leaving 23 bases between the germline ends. Germline assignment: CDR1 LNHDA and CDR2 SQIVND (reference sequence). The CDR3 spans 19 residues. CDR3 sequence reads: CASSIWAVPPPLANYGYTF. In nucleotides, the CDR3 is TGTGCCAGTAGTATCTGGGCAGTCCCACCGCCGCTAGCTAACTATGGCTACACCTTC.

The chain is built from TRBV5-5 and TRBJ2-1, with D possibly being TRBD2 (5 bases). CDR3 length equals 13 residues. Trimming cost V 1 base and J 9 bases, with 11 bases left between them. CDR1 is SGHKS, CDR2 YYEKEE, per germline (reference sequence). The CDR3 sequence is CASSLPPGIEQFF. The CDR3 DNA follows: TGTGCCAGCAGCTTGCCCCCGGGGATTGAGCAGTTCTTC.

This chain uses TRBV5-1 with TRBJ2-3; 7 bases fit TRBD1. The V and J ends lost 0 bases and 3 bases, in that order; junction bases with no gene match: 1. This CDR3 comprises 14 residues. CDR1 is SGHRS and CDR2 is YFSETQ in the germline V gene. CDR3 residues: CASSLGDSTDTQYF. In DNA, the CDR3 is TGCGCCAGCAGCTTGGGGGACAGTACAGATACGCAGTATTTT.

The genes are TRBV6-1 and TRBJ1-2; TRBD1 matches at 10 bases. The CDR3 is 16 amino acids. The germline V gene has CDR1 MNHNS and CDR2 SASEGT. J was trimmed by 0 bases and V by 4 bases; bases with no gene match: 5. CDR3 coding DNA: TGTGCCAGCAGTGGATCGGGACAGGGGCCTAACTATGGCTACACCTTC. This encodes CASSGSGQGPNYGYTF.

The chain employs TRBV30 and TRBJ1-5, with unresolved D. V shed 1 base and J shed 7 bases, with 17 bases lying between them. The V gene's germline CDR1 is GTSNPN and CDR2 SVGIG (reference sequence). The CDR3 covers 15 residues. CDR3 DNA: TGTGCCTGGAGTGAGAGGGCCGGGTTTCGCCAGCCCCAGCATTTT. Translated: CAWSERAGFRQPQHF.

V is TRBV10-2 and J is TRBJ2-7; D is perhaps TRBD2 (5 bases). In germline, CDR1 is WSHSY, CDR2 SAAADI. V was trimmed by 10 bases and J by 0 bases, leaving 13 bases between them. The length of the CDR3 is 13 residues. The CDR3 DNA follows: TGCGCCACCCGGGCTGCGGGCTCCTACGAGCAGTACTTC. Amino acid sequence: CATRAAGSYEQYF.

The gene calls are TRBV7-9 and TRBJ1-1; D is unclear. Germline V gene lookup returns CDR1 SEHNR and CDR2 FQNEAQ (reference sequence). This CDR3 has 14 residues. V lost 2 bases to trimming and J lost 6 bases, with 13 bases between them. The CDR3 region has the DNA TGTGCCAGCAGCTTAATCGAGGCTGTGGCTGAAGCTTTCTTT. It encodes CASSLIEAVAEAFF.

This clone occurred once. The chain is built from TRBV7-2 and TRBJ1-3; perhaps TRBD1 as D (5 bases). The CDR3 spans 15 residues. CDR1 is SGHTA and CDR2 is FQGNSA in the germline V gene. Trimming took off 5 bases at V and 4 bases at J, with 15 bases between the two ends. The CDR3 DNA is TGTGCCAGCAGCCTGGGACCGGCCCCCGGAAACACCATATATTTT. Translating gives CASSLGPAPGNTIYF.

This clone came up once. The chain uses TRBV12-3 or TRBV12-4 and TRBJ2-5, with TRBD1 as a possible D gene (5 bases). V lost 3 bases, J lost 5 bases, and 10 bases lay in between. The CDR3 covers 13 residues. Here the CDR3 DNA reads TGTGCCAGCAGTTTCCAGGGCTCGGAGACCCAGTACTTC. Protein: CASSFQGSETQYF.

V gene TRBV7-2 combines with J gene TRBJ1-5; no definite D call. V dropped 4 bases and J dropped 2 bases, with 6 bases sitting between them. CDR3 length equals 13 residues. Germline CDR1 and CDR2: SGHTA and FQGNSA. CDR3 DNA sequence: TGTGCCAGCAGCTCGCAGGGCAATCAGCCCCAGCATTTT. This encodes CASSSQGNQPQHF.

The chain links TRBV3-1 (or the pseudogene TRBV3-2) to TRBJ1-1; no clear D gene. The CDR3 runs 15 residues. Germline V gene data show CDR1 as LGHDT and CDR2 as YNNKEL (reference sequence). The V end was cut by 0 bases, the J end by 4 bases, with 12 bases between. CDR3 protein: CASSQDHNGRTEAFF. Here the CDR3 DNA reads TGTGCCAGCAGCCAAGATCATAACGGTCGCACTGAAGCTTTCTTT.